Below, 24 T cell receptor beta chains from the same sample are listed, as sequenced in a study of T-cell reconstitution after alpha-beta-depleted transplantation in children. During its preparation, the TCRbeta library received unique molecular identifiers. Each CDR3 protein is one row after TCRdb ran MiXCR on the PCR reads. The data contain approximately 400,000 distinct CDR3 sequences, approximately 10% of them seen just once; the ten biggest clones take up about 5%. Sequences were derived from PBMCs from the stem cell graft donor, sampled from the stem cell graft. These receptors originate from a human donor who donated a stem cell graft to a child with acute myeloid leukemia.

This chain joins TRBV20-1 and TRBJ2-3; no definite D call. The germline V gene encodes CDR1 DFQATT and CDR2 SNEGSKA (reference sequence). The CDR3 totals 13 residues. Trimming shortened V by 2 bases and J by 10 bases, and 16 bases separated the two germline ends. The DNA for the CDR3 is TGCAGTGCTAGATCCGACAATCTCCCGGCGCAGTATTTT. It is translated as CSARSDNLPAQYF.

The rearrangement links TRBV25-1 to TRBJ1-4; a possible D gene is TRBD1 (5 bases). Trimming removed 3 bases at V and 5 bases at J, with 13 bases between. The CDR3 is 15 amino acids. Germline V gene sequence: CDR1 MGHDK, CDR2 SYGVNS. The CDR3 DNA is TGTGCCAGCAGTGATGGGGCCGGGGGAAATGAAAAACTGTTTTTT. This encodes CASSDGAGGNEKLFF.

This clonotype was observed at least ten times. The chain uses TRBV12-3 or TRBV12-4 and TRBJ1-6, with D uncertain. The CDR3 has 12 amino acids. V was clipped by 7 bases and J by 3 bases, with 4 bases between them. The CDR3 region has the DNA TGTGCCAGCACCTTCTATAATTCACCCCTCCACTTT. The encoded protein is CASTFYNSPLHF.

This clonotype was recorded a few times. The V call is TRBV29-1, the J call TRBJ1-2; no reliable D call. Trimming shortened V by 8 bases and J by 4 bases, and 14 bases separated the two germline ends. CDR1 is SQVTM and CDR2 is ANQGSEA in the germline V gene. The CDR3 sequence is 12 residues long. CDR3 in amino acids: CSSWADAYGYTF. Written as DNA, the CDR3 is TGCAGCTCCTGGGCAGACGCCTATGGCTACACCTTC.

This clonotype was observed a few times. CDR3 protein: CASSIDRDYGYTF. The CDR3 DNA is TGCGCCAGCAGCATAGACAGGGATTATGGCTACACCTTC. The chain uses TRBV5-1 and TRBJ1-2; TRBD1 agrees at 7 bases. Germline assignment: CDR1 SGHRS and CDR2 YFSETQ. J was trimmed by 5 bases and V by 4 bases; bases with no gene match: 5. The CDR3 sequence is 13 residues long.

This clonotype was counted many times. This chain connects TRBV7-2 to TRBJ2-1; 8 positions agree with TRBD2. Looked up from germline, CDR1 is SGHTA and CDR2 is FQGNSA. V gave up 5 bases and J gave up 8 bases; unmatched junction bases: 11. The CDR3 has 15 residues. The CDR3 spells CASSTRDGRAYEQFF. The CDR3 DNA is TGTGCCAGCAGCACCAGGGACGGGAGGGCCTATGAGCAGTTCTTC.

This clonotype was seen only a few times. CDR3 bases: TGTGCCAGCCTAAGGGATGCTGGGGCCAACGTCCTGACTTTC. Its translation: CASLRDAGANVLTF. The V and J genes are TRBV7-2 and TRBJ2-6, with no clear D. The germline V gene encodes CDR1 SGHTA and CDR2 FQGNSA. V was pared by 8 bases and J by 2 bases, with 10 bases between. The length of the CDR3 is 14 residues.

The V and J genes are TRBV9 and TRBJ2-5; maybe TRBD2 (5 bases). V lost 4 bases and J 5 bases, leaving 24 bases between the germline ends. CDR3 size: 17 residues. The germline V gene has CDR1 SGDLS and CDR2 YYNGEE. As DNA, the CDR3 is TGTGCCAGCAGCCCAGGACTGGCGGGCCACCCTAGGGAGACCCAGTACTTC. Translated: CASSPGLAGHPRETQYF. Full variable domain (remainder filled in from reference TRBV9 and TRBJ2-5): DSGVTQTPKHLITATGQRVTLRCSPRSGDLSVYWYQQSLDQGLQFLIQYYNGEERAKGNILERFSAQQFPDLHSELNLSSLELGDSALYFCASSPGLAGHPRETQYFGPGTRLLVL.

This clonotype was picked up many times. The rearrangement joins TRBV4-2 to TRBJ1-1, with D perhaps TRBD1 (5 bases). V gave up 0 bases and J gave up 4 bases, with 9 bases separating them. Germline CDR1 and CDR2: LGHNA and YNFKEQ. The CDR3 has 14 residues. CDR3 region: CASSQDRGITEAFF. DNA for the CDR3: TGTGCCAGCAGCCAAGATCGGGGCATCACTGAAGCTTTCTTT.

Ten or more counts support this clonotype. This sequence joins TRBV29-1 and TRBJ2-7, with D unclear. Germline CDR1 SQVTM, CDR2 ANQGSEA. This CDR3 has 12 residues. The V end lost 2 bases, the J end lost 4 bases, and 9 bases lay between the germline ends. CDR3 bases: TGCAGCGTTGAAAAGTCGGGTTACGAGCAGTACTTC. Translating gives CSVEKSGYEQYF.

This clonotype was seen a handful of times. The rearrangement uses TRBV29-1 and TRBJ1-2; a possible D gene is TRBD1 (5 bases). CDR3 length: 13 residues. Per germline, CDR1 SQVTM and CDR2 ANQGSEA. V dropped 1 base and J dropped 13 bases, with 19 bases sitting between them. The CDR3 DNA reads TGCAGCGTTGAAGGGGACGGAGAATCGGTCTGCACCTTC. Protein sequence: CSVEGDGESVCTF.

This rearrangement joins TRBV20-1 to TRBJ2-5; D is uncertain. This CDR3 region has 13 residues. CDR1 DFQATT and CDR2 SNEGSKA come from the germline V gene (reference sequence). V was clipped by 0 bases and J by 4 bases, with 9 bases between them. The CDR3 bases are TGCAGTGCTAGAGACCTTTTGGGAGAGACCCAGTACTTC. It is translated as CSARDLLGETQYF.

This clonotype showed up many times. This chain uses TRBV5-1 with TRBJ2-1; D call uncertain. V was shortened by 0 bases and J by 5 bases, with 6 bases between the two germline ends. Looked up from germline, CDR1 is SGHRS and CDR2 is YFSETQ. This CDR3 has 13 residues. The CDR3 loop reads CASSLDSNNEQFF. CDR3 DNA sequence: TGCGCCAGCAGCTTGGATTCAAACAATGAGCAGTTCTTC.

This clonotype has a handful of counts. V gene TRBV20-1 combines with J gene TRBJ2-3; D unclear. CDR3 length: 12 residues. Trimming pared 6 bases from V and 6 bases from J, leaving 13 bases between. Germline values: CDR1 DFQATT, CDR2 SNEGSKA (reference sequence). This CDR3 is CSAGSTGDTQYF. The CDR3 nucleotides read TGCAGTGCGGGATCGACTGGCGATACGCAGTATTTT.

This clonotype was seen only a few times. The V call is TRBV6-5, the J call TRBJ2-3; D is possibly TRBD1 (6 bases). Germline CDR1 is MNHEY and CDR2 is SVGAGI. CDR3 length: 14 residues. V gave up 4 bases and J gave up 4 bases, with 12 bases separating them. In DNA form, the CDR3 reads TGTGCCAGCAGTTCCCCGACAGGCGCAGATACGCAGTATTTT. The encoded protein is CASSSPTGADTQYF.

The chain employs TRBV6-1 and TRBJ2-7; no clear D. Germline values: CDR1 MNHNS, CDR2 SASEGT. V was shortened by 10 bases and J by 0 bases, with 13 bases between the two germline ends. The CDR3 is 13 residues long. CDR3 protein: CATRIVGSYEQYF. Written as DNA, the CDR3 is TGTGCCACGAGGATTGTAGGCTCCTACGAGCAGTACTTC.

The rearrangement joins TRBV5-6 to TRBJ1-5; D remains unclear. CDR3 length equals 14 residues. V was clipped by 2 bases and J by 4 bases, with 10 bases between them. Germline V gene lookup returns CDR1 SGHDT and CDR2 YYEEEE. CDR3 DNA: TGTGCCAGCAGCTTCAATCGGGCAAATCAGCCCCAGCATTTT. The encoded protein is CASSFNRANQPQHF.

The chain recombines TRBV20-1 with TRBJ2-2; 10 bases align to TRBD1. The ends lost 6 bases at V and 5 bases at J; junction bases unmatched: 3. The length of the CDR3 is 13 residues. Germline assignment: CDR1 DFQATT and CDR2 SNEGSKA (reference sequence). The CDR3 nucleotides read TGCAGTGCAGGACAGGGGGGGACCGGGGAGCTGTTTTTT. This gives the protein CSAGQGGTGELFF.

This clonotype was recorded a few times. The rearrangement joins TRBV4-2 to TRBJ2-5, with 8 bases that match TRBD2. This CDR3 is 16 amino acids long. The V and J ends lost 1 base and 2 bases, in that order; junction bases with no gene match: 6. Per the germline V gene, CDR1 is LGHNA and CDR2 is YNFKEQ. In DNA, the CDR3 is TGTGCCAGCAGCCAAGGAGAACCGGGAGGGCAAGAGACCCAGTACTTC. Protein sequence: CASSQGEPGGQETQYF.

This clonotype has only a few counts. This chain links TRBV10-3 with TRBJ2-2; D may be TRBD2 (5 bases). Trimming left V 5 bases short and J 6 bases short, with 10 bases between. In germline, CDR1 is ENHRY, CDR2 SYGVKD. The CDR3 is 13 amino acids. The CDR3 DNA follows: TGTGCCATCAGTAGCGAGGGTCCCGGGGAGCTGTTTTTT. As protein: CAISSEGPGELFF.

Ten or more counts support this clonotype. This sequence joins TRBV5-1 and TRBJ2-5; D is ambiguous. The germline V gene has CDR1 SGHRS and CDR2 YFSETQ. CDR3 length equals 14 residues. Trimming shortened V by 4 bases and J by 5 bases, and 15 bases separated the two germline ends. CDR3 loop: CASSPGGVWETQYF. The CDR3 nucleotides read TGCGCCAGCAGCCCAGGTGGTGTTTGGGAGACCCAGTACTTC.

This clonotype was found a few times. The chain links TRBV7-6 to TRBJ2-7, with 7 bases identical to TRBD1. J gave up 1 base and V 1 base, and 7 bases lay outside the gene matches. The germline V gene has CDR1 SGHVS and CDR2 FNYEAQ. This CDR3 is built from 16 residues. CDR3 DNA sequence: TGTGCCAGCAGCTTAGTGGTCGGGACAGCGTCCTACGAGCAGTACTTC. Its protein product is CASSLVVGTASYEQYF.

The genes are TRBV4-3 and TRBJ2-1, with D perhaps matching TRBD1 or TRBD2 (5 bases each). CDR1 and CDR2 from the germline V gene are LGHNA and YSLEER. The V end lost 0 bases, the J end lost 5 bases, and 14 bases lay between the germline ends. The CDR3 loop spans 16 amino acids. The CDR3 DNA reads TGCGCCAGCAGCCAAGATTGGGGGACCCGAAACAATGAGCAGTTCTTC. It yields the protein CASSQDWGTRNNEQFF.

This clonotype came up many times. The rearrangement links TRBV20-1 to TRBJ1-1; D gene uncertain. This CDR3 is 15 amino acids long. Trimming shortened V by 2 bases and J by 1 base, and 14 bases separated the two germline ends. Germline loops: CDR1 DFQATT, CDR2 SNEGSKA (reference sequence). The CDR3 coding sequence is TGCAGTGCTAGAAAAGTCCTGATCGGGAACACTGAAGCTTTCTTT. The encoded protein is CSARKVLIGNTEAFF.